A single sample is the source of the 27 T cell receptor beta chains below, sequenced in a study of T-cell memory formation after mild COVID-19. TCRdb reprocessed the 5' RACE reads with MiXCR, giving one entry per CDR3 protein. The table shows hundreds of thousands of distinct CDR3 sequences, with about a sixth occurring only once. Sequencing input: PBMCs or a T cell subset sorted from them (not recorded which). These receptors were taken from an adult woman who had mild COVID-19 (a few samples of this study predate the infection). Cell type and time point are not known.

The chain joins TRBV5-1 to TRBJ2-7; D remains ambiguous. V lost 5 bases and J lost 1, with 13 bases in between. This CDR3 has 14 amino acids. The germline V gene encodes CDR1 SGHRS and CDR2 YFSETQ. The CDR3 DNA reads TGCGCCAGCAGTCTCTCAACCCCGTCCTACGAGCAGTACTTC. As protein: CASSLSTPSYEQYF.

The V and J genes are TRBV6-2 or TRBV6-3 and TRBJ2-7; D not certain. Germline V gives CDR1 MNHEY, CDR2 SVGEGT. The CDR3 runs 18 residues. V was shortened by 0 bases and J by 0 bases, with 18 bases between the two germline ends. CDR3 DNA sequence: TGTGCCAGCAGTTACTCTGGACCATGGGCTCTTAGCTCCTACGAGCAGTACTTC. Protein sequence: CASSYSGPWALSSYEQYF.

This clonotype has just a few counts. The V and J genes are TRBV10-3 and TRBJ2-2; 10 bases match TRBD2. Germline V CDR1 and CDR2: ENHRY, SYGVKD. V lost 6 bases and J lost 7; bases outside the gene matches: 5. The CDR3 totals 14 residues. Here the CDR3 reads CAIRSGGANGELFF. As DNA, the CDR3 is TGTGCCATCAGAAGCGGGGGGGCAAACGGGGAGCTGTTTTTT.

This clonotype was seen a few times. The chain is built from TRBV2 and TRBJ2-7; 10 positions agree with TRBD1. This CDR3 has 14 amino acids. The V gene end was trimmed by 4 bases and the J gene end by 1 base; junction bases not matched to a gene: 1. From germline, CDR1 is SNHLY and CDR2 FYNNEI. The CDR3 DNA reads TGTGCCAGCAGTGTGGACAGGGGGTCCTACGAGCAGTACTTC. It encodes CASSVDRGSYEQYF.

This clonotype has a handful of counts. This sequence joins TRBV7-6 and TRBJ2-2; no clear D gene. Trimming shortened V by 7 bases and J by 3 bases, and 15 bases separated the two germline ends. This CDR3 region has 15 residues. Germline CDR1 and CDR2: SGHVS and FNYEAQ. Here the CDR3 reads CASTLRAYDTGELFF. The CDR3 coding sequence is TGTGCCAGCACCCTCCGCGCTTACGACACCGGGGAGCTGTTTTTT.

This clonotype was seen more than once but under ten times. The chain carries TRBV5-1 and TRBJ1-3; D not certain. Trimming pared 4 bases from V and 0 bases from J, leaving 11 bases between. Germline assignment: CDR1 SGHRS and CDR2 YFSETQ. There are 15 residues in the CDR3. The chain's CDR3 is CASSPPGNSGNTIYF. The CDR3 nucleotides read TGCGCCAGCAGCCCGCCCGGGAACTCTGGAAACACCATATATTTT.

Only a few counts were recorded for this clonotype. V and J are TRBV6-1 and TRBJ2-7, with 11 bases that match TRBD1. Germline-derived CDR1 and CDR2 are MNHNS and SASEGT. The CDR3 covers 15 residues. V shed 3 bases and J 7 bases; nucleotides not matched to a gene: 8. The CDR3 DNA follows: TGTGCCAGCAGTGAGACGGACAGGGGGCGTGAGGAGCAGTACTTC. Translation gives CASSETDRGREEQYF.

This clonotype came up a few times. The rearrangement links TRBV5-1 to TRBJ2-3; 13 nucleotides agree with TRBD2. J was trimmed by 5 bases and V by 4 bases; bases with no gene match: 7. CDR3 length: 16 residues. CDR1 is SGHRS, CDR2 YFSETQ, per germline. The CDR3: CASSGGLAGIQDTQYF. As DNA, the CDR3 is TGCGCCAGCAGCGGGGGACTAGCGGGAATTCAAGATACGCAGTATTTT.

This clonotype was seen only a few times. For the CDR3, the DNA is TGTGCCATCAGTGAGTCGGTACAGGGGTACACTGAAGCTTTCTTT. Its protein is CAISESVQGYTEAFF. This chain joins TRBV10-3 and TRBJ1-1, with 7 bases matching TRBD1. Unmatched junction bases numbered 4, after V lost 0 bases and J lost 3 bases. The CDR3 has 15 residues. Germline CDR1 is ENHRY and CDR2 is SYGVKD.

This chain uses TRBV15 with TRBJ1-3, with D uncertain. Trimming cost V 5 bases and J 4 bases, with 0 bases left between them. Looked up from germline, CDR1 is LNHNV and CDR2 is YYDKDF (reference sequence). This CDR3 has 10 amino acids. The CDR3 nucleotides read TGTGCCACCAGCGGAAACACCATATATTTT. Protein: CATSGNTIYF.

This clonotype was observed at least ten times. The chain uses TRBV21-1 and TRBJ1-1. TRBV21-1 is classified as a pseudogene. CDR3 length equals 13 residues. CDR3 loop: CASSKALWGEAFF. CDR3 bases: TGTGCCAGCAGCAAAGCGCTTTGGGGTGAAGCTTTCTTT.

The genes are TRBV7-9 and TRBJ1-6; possibly TRBD1 for D (5 bases). Germline-derived CDR1 and CDR2 are SEHNR and FQNEAQ (reference sequence). Trimming removed 1 base from V and 6 bases from J, with 7 bases in between. The CDR3 sequence is 14 residues long. The CDR3, as DNA: TGTGCCAGCAGCTTAGGACAGACTAATTCACCCCTCCACTTT. Translation gives CASSLGQTNSPLHF.

The chain couples TRBV5-4 to TRBJ1-2, with 10 bases identical to TRBD1. Trimming cost V 3 bases and J 4 bases; bases outside gene matches: 12. Germline V CDR1 and CDR2: SGHNT, YYREEE (reference sequence). The length of the CDR3 is 17 residues. The CDR3 loop reads CASSSRDRGLPVYGYTF. Here the CDR3 DNA reads TGTGCCAGCAGCTCCCGGGACAGGGGTCTACCTGTCTATGGCTACACCTTC.

The chain carries TRBV24-1 and TRBJ1-5; 9 bases map to TRBD1. This CDR3 has 15 amino acids. Trimming took 3 bases from V and 3 from J; bases not matched to a gene: 2. Per germline, CDR1 KGHDR and CDR2 SFDVKD. The CDR3 nucleotides read TGTGCCACCAGTGATAACAGGGGGCCCAATCAGCCCCAGCATTTT. Encoded protein: CATSDNRGPNQPQHF.

This clonotype was counted only a few times. The V and J genes are TRBV5-1 and TRBJ1-1; TRBD1 matches at 12 bases. This CDR3 has 15 residues. The germline CDR1 and CDR2 sequences are SGHRS and YFSETQ. Trimming at V came to 6 bases and at J to 6 bases, leaving 9 bases not matched to a gene. The CDR3 region has the DNA TGCGCCAGCACCTTAGCTGGGACAGGGGGCGCTGAAGCTTTCTTT. The encoded protein is CASTLAGTGGAEAFF.

This clonotype has a handful of counts. The chain recombines TRBV24-1 with TRBJ2-7, with TRBD1 matching over 8 bases. The CDR3 totals 16 residues. V dropped 2 bases and J dropped 5; count of bases not matched to a gene: 10. CDR1 is KGHDR, CDR2 SFDVKD, per germline. For the CDR3, the DNA is TGTGCCACCAGTGATTCTCCCGGACAGGGTTCGGACGAGCAGTACTTC. As protein: CATSDSPGQGSDEQYF.

The table lists this clonotype with a few counts. The CDR3 DNA sequence: TGTGCCAGCAGCTTAGGATGGAGCGGGGGGGCAGATACGCAGTATTTT. As protein: CASSLGWSGGADTQYF. The rearrangement uses TRBV7-6 and TRBJ2-3; the match to TRBD2 covers 10 bases. This CDR3 contains 16 residues. The V gene end was trimmed by 1 base and the J gene end by 4 bases; junction bases not matched to a gene: 5. Germline loops: CDR1 SGHVS, CDR2 FNYEAQ.

This clonotype was recorded a few times. This chain joins TRBV6-5 and TRBJ2-2; unclear D gene. The germline V gene encodes CDR1 MNHEY and CDR2 SVGAGI. The V gene lost 0 bases and the J gene lost 3 bases, with 11 bases spanning the gap. The length of the CDR3 is 16 residues. The chain's CDR3 is CASSYSSRQYTGELFF. The CDR3 nucleotides are TGTGCCAGCAGTTACTCGAGTCGGCAGTACACCGGGGAGCTGTTTTTT.

This clonotype has at least ten counts. This chain links TRBV7-2 with TRBJ2-5; D unclear. Germline V gene lookup returns CDR1 SGHTA and CDR2 FQGNSA. This CDR3 has 12 amino acids. V shed 1 base and J shed 5 bases, with 5 bases lying between them. Written as DNA, the CDR3 is TGTGCCAGCAGCTTAGTTTCTGAGACCCAGTACTTC. Translated, it gives CASSLVSETQYF.

In its sample, this clonotype was seen a few times. This rearrangement joins TRBV18 to TRBJ2-3; a weak D match, TRBD1 (5 bases). The CDR3 runs 16 residues. CDR1 and CDR2 (germline): KGHSH, LQKENI. Between the trimmed V and J ends, which lost 2 bases and 2 bases, there was a span of 14 bases. The DNA for the CDR3 is TGTGCCAGCTCACCAACGGACAAGCTATACACAGATACGCAGTATTTT. As protein: CASSPTDKLYTDTQYF.

DNA of the CDR3: TGTGCCAGCACCAGGACAGGGGTTACCGGGGAGCTGTTTTTT. Amino acid sequence: CASTRTGVTGELFF. The rearrangement joins TRBV6-5 to TRBJ2-2; TRBD1 matches at 9 bases. The CDR3 sequence is 14 residues long. Germline values: CDR1 MNHEY, CDR2 SVGAGI. After removal of 7 bases from V and 5 bases from J, the junction contained 5 bases not matched to a gene.

This clonotype has just a few counts. The chain uses TRBV29-1 and TRBJ2-5, with D possibly matching TRBD2 (5 bases). The CDR3 length is 13 residues. The germline V gene has CDR1 SQVTM and CDR2 ANQGSEA. V lost 6 bases to trimming and J lost 6 bases, with 17 bases between them. CDR3 sequence reads: CSVEMTPSKTQYF. CDR3 DNA: TGCAGCGTGGAGATGACGCCTAGCAAGACCCAGTACTTC.

J is TRBJ1-1 and V is TRBV4-2; 7 bases line up with TRBD1. Trimming took 1 base from V and 7 from J; bases not matched to a gene: 9. There are 15 residues in the CDR3. Germline V gene sequence: CDR1 LGHNA, CDR2 YNFKEQ. The CDR3 spells CASSQVQGGQNEAFF. The CDR3 nucleotides are TGTGCCAGCAGCCAAGTCCAAGGGGGACAGAATGAAGCTTTCTTT.

V gene TRBV29-1 combines with J gene TRBJ1-1, with no clear D. The germline V and J ends were trimmed by 6 bases and 6 bases, with 8 bases remaining between them. The germline gives CDR1 SQVTM, CDR2 ANQGSEA. There are 10 residues in the CDR3. CDR3 residues: CSVSGPEAFF. DNA of the CDR3: TGCAGCGTATCAGGACCTGAAGCTTTCTTT.

The chain joins TRBV7-7 to TRBJ1-5; D is undetermined. The V end lost 3 bases, the J end lost 6 bases, and 21 bases lay between the germline ends. The CDR3 has 17 residues. Per germline, CDR1 SSHAT and CDR2 FNYEAQ (reference sequence). This CDR3 is CASSLGRTSGRGQPQHF. Written as DNA, the CDR3 is TGTGCCAGCAGCTTGGGCAGAACTTCGGGTCGGGGTCAGCCCCAGCATTTT.

This clonotype was seen more than once but under ten times. This sequence joins TRBV12-3 or TRBV12-4 and TRBJ1-1, with no clear D. Trimming took 3 bases from V and 0 from J, leaving 11 bases between them. CDR3 length equals 15 residues. CDR3 in DNA: TGTGCCAGCAGTTTCGGGTCAGCCTTGAACACTGAAGCTTTCTTT. This translates into CASSFGSALNTEAFF.

This clonotype has a handful of counts. The J gene is TRBJ2-7, the V gene TRBV29-1; 13 nucleotides line up with TRBD2. V shed 4 bases, J shed 4 bases, and the junction held 7 bases outside the gene matches. The CDR3 is made up of 15 amino acids. CDR1 and CDR2 from the germline V gene are SQVTM and ANQGSEA. CDR3 loop: CSVGGLAGVRYEQYF. The CDR3, as DNA: TGCAGCGTTGGAGGACTAGCGGGAGTAAGGTACGAGCAGTACTTC.